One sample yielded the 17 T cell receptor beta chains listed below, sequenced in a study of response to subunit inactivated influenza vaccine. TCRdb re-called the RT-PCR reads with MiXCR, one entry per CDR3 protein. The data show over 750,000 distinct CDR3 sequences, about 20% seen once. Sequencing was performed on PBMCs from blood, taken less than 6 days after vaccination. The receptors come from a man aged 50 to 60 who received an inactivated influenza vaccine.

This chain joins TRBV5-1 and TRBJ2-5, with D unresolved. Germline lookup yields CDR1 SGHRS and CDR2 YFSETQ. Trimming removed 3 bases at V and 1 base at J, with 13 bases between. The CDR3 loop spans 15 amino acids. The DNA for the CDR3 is TGCGCCAGCAGCTGGAGACTCGGAACCCAAGAGACCCAGTACTTC. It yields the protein CASSWRLGTQETQYF.

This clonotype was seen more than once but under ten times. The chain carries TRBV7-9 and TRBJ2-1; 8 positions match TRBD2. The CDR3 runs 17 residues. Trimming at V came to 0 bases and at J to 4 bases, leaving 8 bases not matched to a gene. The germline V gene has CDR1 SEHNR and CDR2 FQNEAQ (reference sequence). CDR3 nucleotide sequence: TGTGCCAGCAGCTTAGCAGCGGGGGCCCTTCCATACAATGAGCAGTTCTTC. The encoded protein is CASSLAAGALPYNEQFF.

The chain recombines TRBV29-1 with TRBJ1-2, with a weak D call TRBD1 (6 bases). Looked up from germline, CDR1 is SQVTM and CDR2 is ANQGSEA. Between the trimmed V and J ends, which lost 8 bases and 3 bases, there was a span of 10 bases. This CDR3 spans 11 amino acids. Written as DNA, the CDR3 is TGCAGCCACAAGGGGGACTATGGCTACACCTTC. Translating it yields CSHKGDYGYTF.

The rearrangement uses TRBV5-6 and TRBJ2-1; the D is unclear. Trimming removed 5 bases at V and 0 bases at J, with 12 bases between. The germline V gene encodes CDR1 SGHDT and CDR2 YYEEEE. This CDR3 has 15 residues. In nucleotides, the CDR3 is TGTGCCAGCAGTCCCCTATACAGCTCCTACAATGAGCAGTTCTTC. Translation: CASSPLYSSYNEQFF.

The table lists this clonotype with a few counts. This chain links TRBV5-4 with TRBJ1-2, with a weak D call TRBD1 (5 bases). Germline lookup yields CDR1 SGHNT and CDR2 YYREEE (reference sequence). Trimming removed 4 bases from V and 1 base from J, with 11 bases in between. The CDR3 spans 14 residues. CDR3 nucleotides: TGTGCCAGCAGCGGGGCGAGAGGTAACTATGGCTACACCTTC. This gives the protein CASSGARGNYGYTF.

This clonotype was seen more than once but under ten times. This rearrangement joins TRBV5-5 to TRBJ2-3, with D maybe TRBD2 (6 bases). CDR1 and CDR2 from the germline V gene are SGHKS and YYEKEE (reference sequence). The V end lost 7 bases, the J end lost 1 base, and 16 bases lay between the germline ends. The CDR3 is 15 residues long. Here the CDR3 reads CASGPWPGGTDTQYF. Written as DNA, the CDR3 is TGTGCCAGCGGCCCCTGGCCGGGGGGCACAGATACGCAGTATTTT.

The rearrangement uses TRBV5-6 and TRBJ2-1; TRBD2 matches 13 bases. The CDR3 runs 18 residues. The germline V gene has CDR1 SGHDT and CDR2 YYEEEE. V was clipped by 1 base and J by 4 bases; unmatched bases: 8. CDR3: CASSLSVLAGGLYNEQFF. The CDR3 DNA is TGTGCCAGCAGCTTGTCTGTACTAGCGGGAGGGCTGTACAATGAGCAGTTCTTC.

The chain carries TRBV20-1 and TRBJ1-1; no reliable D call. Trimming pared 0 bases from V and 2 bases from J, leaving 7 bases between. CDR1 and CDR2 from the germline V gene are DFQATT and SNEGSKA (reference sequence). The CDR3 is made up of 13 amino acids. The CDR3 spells CSARDWRNTEAFF. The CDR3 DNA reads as TGCAGTGCTAGAGATTGGCGAAACACTGAAGCTTTCTTT.

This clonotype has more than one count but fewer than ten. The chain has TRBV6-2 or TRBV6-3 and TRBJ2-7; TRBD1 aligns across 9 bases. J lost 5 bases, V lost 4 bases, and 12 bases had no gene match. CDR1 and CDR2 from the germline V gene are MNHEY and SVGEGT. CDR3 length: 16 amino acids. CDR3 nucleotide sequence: TGTGCCAGCAGTTCCGTTCCCGGACAGGGGTCCCACGAGCAGTACTTC. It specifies CASSSVPGQGSHEQYF.

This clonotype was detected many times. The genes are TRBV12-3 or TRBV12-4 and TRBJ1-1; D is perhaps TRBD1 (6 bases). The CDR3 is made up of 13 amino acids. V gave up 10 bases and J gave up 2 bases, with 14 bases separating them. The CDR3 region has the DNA TGTGCCACCCGCGGACAGCTTAACACTGAAGCTTTCTTT. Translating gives CATRGQLNTEAFF.

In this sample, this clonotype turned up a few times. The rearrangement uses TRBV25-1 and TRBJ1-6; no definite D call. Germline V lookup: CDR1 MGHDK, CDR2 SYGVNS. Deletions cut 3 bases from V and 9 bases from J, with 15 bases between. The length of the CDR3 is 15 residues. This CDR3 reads CASSDGPGKRSPLHF. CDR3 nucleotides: TGTGCCAGCAGTGATGGACCGGGGAAACGTTCACCCCTCCACTTT.

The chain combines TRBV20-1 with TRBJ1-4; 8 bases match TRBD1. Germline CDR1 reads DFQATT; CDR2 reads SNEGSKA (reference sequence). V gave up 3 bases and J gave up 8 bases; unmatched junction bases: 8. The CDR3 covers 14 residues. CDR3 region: CSASGQGFSEKLFF. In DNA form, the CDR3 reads TGCAGTGCTAGCGGACAGGGTTTTTCCGAAAAACTGTTTTTT.

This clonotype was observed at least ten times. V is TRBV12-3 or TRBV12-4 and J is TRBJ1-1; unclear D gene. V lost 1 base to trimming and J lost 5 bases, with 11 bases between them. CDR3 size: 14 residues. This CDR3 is CASSLGGGVTEAFF. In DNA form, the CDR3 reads TGTGCCAGCAGTTTAGGAGGTGGCGTGACTGAAGCTTTCTTT.

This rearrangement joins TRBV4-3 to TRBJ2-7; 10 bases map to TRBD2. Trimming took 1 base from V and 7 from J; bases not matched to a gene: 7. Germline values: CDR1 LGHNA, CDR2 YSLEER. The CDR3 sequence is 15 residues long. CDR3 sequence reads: CASSQGVAGGEEQYF. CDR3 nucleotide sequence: TGCGCCAGCAGCCAAGGAGTAGCGGGAGGAGAAGAGCAGTACTTC.

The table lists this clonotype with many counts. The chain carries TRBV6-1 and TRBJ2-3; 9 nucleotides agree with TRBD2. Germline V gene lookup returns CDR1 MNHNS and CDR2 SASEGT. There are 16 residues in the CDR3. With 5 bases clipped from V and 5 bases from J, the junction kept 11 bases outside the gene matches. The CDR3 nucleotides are TGTGCCAGCAGTCCTTCGACTAGCGGCGGAAGAGATACGCAGTATTTT. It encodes CASSPSTSGGRDTQYF.

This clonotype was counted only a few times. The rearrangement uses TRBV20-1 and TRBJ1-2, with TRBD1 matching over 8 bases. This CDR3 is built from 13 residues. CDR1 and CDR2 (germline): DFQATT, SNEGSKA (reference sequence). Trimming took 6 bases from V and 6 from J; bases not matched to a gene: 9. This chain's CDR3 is CSATQGAQDGYTF. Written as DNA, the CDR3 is TGCAGTGCCACCCAGGGGGCTCAGGATGGCTACACCTTC.

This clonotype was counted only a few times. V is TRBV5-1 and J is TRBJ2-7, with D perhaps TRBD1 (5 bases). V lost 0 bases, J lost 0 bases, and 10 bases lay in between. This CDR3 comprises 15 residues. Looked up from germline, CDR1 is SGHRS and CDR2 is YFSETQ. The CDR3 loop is CASSLVGHDSYEQYF. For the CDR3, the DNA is TGCGCCAGCAGCTTGGTCGGACACGACTCCTACGAGCAGTACTTC. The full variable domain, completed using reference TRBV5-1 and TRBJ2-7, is KAGVTQTPRYLIKTRGQQVTLSCSPISGHRSVSWYQQTPGQGLQFLFEYFSETQRNKGNFPGRFSGRQFSNSRSEMNVSTLELGDSALYLCASSLVGHDSYEQYFGPGTRLTVT.